This TCR beta chain was identified in a study of identical twins. This CDR3 spans 14 amino acids. Germline CDR1 is SGHTA and CDR2 is FQGNSA. Trimming pared 0 bases from V and 5 bases from J, leaving 11 bases between. One entry per CDR3 protein, called by TCRdb with MiXCR from the 5' RACE reads. The repertoire consists of around 510,000 distinct CDR3 sequences, with more than 13% occurring once and the leading ten covering more than 0.8%. There are many counts of this clonotype. The same data also contributed to another study, on yellow fever vaccine responses in identical twins.

The sample was CD4+ T cells sorted from blood. The chain employs TRBV7-2 and TRBJ2-7; TRBD1 might be the D (5 bases). The receptor comes from a woman aged 18 to 35 in good health. CDR3 sequence reads: CASSLAQGRDEQYF. CDR3 DNA sequence: TGTGCCAGCAGCTTAGCCCAGGGTAGGGACGAGCAGTACTTC.